This is a list of T cell receptor beta chains from one sample in a study of blood T cell repertoires in COVID-19. Some clones are missing from TCRdb's copy, which holds only in-frame ones; the method was immunoSEQ multiplex PCR. This sample has 250,000 to 300,000 clones, with approximately 83% found just once. The source material was PBMCs or T cells enriched from blood (not recorded which). The receptors shown here come from a woman in her forties or fifties who had recovered from COVID-19. Each CDR3 is given with its conserved first and last residue.

V	J	length	CDR3
TRBV2	TRBJ1-1	11	CASSGDRGAFF
TRBV3-1/TRBV3-2	TRBJ2-3	15	CASRWGLAGTDTQYF
TRBV14	TRBJ2-5	16	CASSQDPGQRQETQYF
TRBV19	TRBJ1-1	16	CASSVYGRGARTEAFF
TRBV3-1/TRBV3-2	TRBJ1-1	15	CASSDPGTGVTEAFF
TRBV5-1	TRBJ2-7	14	CASSFGGTSYEQYF
TRBV9	TRBJ1-4	16	CASSVDGGGRREKLFF
TRBV6-5	TRBJ2-7	15	CASSYQGAHKGEQYF
TRBV27	TRBJ1-2	14	CASSPARGAYGYTF
TRBV6-5	TRBJ2-7	15	CASSSLGLGTYEQYF
TRBV5-1	TRBJ2-1	18	CASSMPGLAGSSYNEQFF
TRBV5-1	TRBJ2-7	14	CASSLAGLAGEKYF
TRBV12-5	TRBJ2-1	15	CASGTYGFGYNEQFF
TRBV20-1	TRBJ2-1	14	CSASHASGGNEQFF
TRBV7-9	TRBJ2-2	15	CASRSRSGFPGELFF
TRBV13	TRBJ2-7	14	CASSLGQGGYEQYF
TRBV28	TRBJ2-2	16	CASTRNRGRVTGELFF
TRBV5-6	TRBJ2-1	16	CASSWSPSGRIDEQFF
TRBV10-2	TRBJ2-1	21	CASSDLTGTSGALSLYNEQFF
TRBV7-6	TRBJ2-1	16	CASSQLVLTLADEQFF
TRBV28	TRBJ1-2	15	CASSPAGEGNYGYTF
TRBV28	TRBJ2-7	14	CASTLAGVLHEQYF
TRBV7-9	TRBJ2-7	16	CASSLDGPGSSYEQYF
TRBV6-5	TRBJ1-1	15	CASSYSANLGTEAFF
TRBV6-1	TRBJ2-5	15	CASSEGLGIGETQYF
TRBV28	TRBJ1-3	15	CASSSLSRPGNTIYF
TRBV27	TRBJ1-5	15	CASRGSGRSNQPQHF
TRBV7-9	TRBJ2-1	14	CASSLVLTLNEQFF
TRBV7-3	TRBJ2-1	16	CASSLTSGSGSYEQFF